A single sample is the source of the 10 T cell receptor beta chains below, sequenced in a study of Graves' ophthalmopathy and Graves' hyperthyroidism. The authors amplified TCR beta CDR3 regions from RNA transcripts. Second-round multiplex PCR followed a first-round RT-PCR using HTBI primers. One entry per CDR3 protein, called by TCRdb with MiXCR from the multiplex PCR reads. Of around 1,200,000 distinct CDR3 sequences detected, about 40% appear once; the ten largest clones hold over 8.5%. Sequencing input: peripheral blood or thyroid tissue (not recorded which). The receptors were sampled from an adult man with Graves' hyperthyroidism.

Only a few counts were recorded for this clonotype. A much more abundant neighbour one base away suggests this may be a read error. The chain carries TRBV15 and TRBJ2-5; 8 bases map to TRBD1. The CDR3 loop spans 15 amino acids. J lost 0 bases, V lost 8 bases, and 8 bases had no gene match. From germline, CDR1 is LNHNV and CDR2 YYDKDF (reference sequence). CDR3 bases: TGTGCCACCGGCACAGGACAGGGATACCAAGAGACCCAGTACTTC. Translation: CATGTGQGYQETQYF. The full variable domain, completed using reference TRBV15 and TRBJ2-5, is DAMVIQNPRYQVTQFGKPVTLSCSQTLNHNVMYWYQQKSSQAPKLLFHYYDKDFNNEADTPDNFQSRRPNTSFCFLDIRSPGLGDTAMYLCATGTGQGYQETQYFGPGTRLLVL.

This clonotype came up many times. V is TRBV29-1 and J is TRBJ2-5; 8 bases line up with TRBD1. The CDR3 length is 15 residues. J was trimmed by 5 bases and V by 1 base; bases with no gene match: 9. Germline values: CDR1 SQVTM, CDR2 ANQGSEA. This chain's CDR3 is CSVEAGNRGYETQYF. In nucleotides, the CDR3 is TGCAGCGTTGAAGCAGGGAACAGGGGGTACGAGACCCAGTACTTC.

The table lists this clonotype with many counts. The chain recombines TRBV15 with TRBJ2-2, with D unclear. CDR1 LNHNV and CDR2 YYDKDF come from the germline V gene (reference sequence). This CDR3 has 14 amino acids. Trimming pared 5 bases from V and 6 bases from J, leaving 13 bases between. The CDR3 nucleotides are TGTGCCACCAGCGGCAACCCCACGGCCGGGGAGCTGTTTTTT. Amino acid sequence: CATSGNPTAGELFF.

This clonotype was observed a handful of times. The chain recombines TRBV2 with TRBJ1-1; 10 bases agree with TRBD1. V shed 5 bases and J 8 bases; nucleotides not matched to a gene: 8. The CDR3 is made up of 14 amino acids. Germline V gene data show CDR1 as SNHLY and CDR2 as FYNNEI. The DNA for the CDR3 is TGTGCCAGCAGTTACTCGACAGGGGGCGCAGAAGCTTTCTTT. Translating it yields CASSYSTGGAEAFF. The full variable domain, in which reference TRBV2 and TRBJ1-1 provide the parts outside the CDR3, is EPEVTQTPSHQVTQMGQEVILRCVPISNHLYFYWYRQILGQKVEFLVSFYNNEISEKSEIFDDQFSVERPDGSNFTLKIRSTKLEDSAMYFCASSYSTGGAEAFFGQGTRLTVV.

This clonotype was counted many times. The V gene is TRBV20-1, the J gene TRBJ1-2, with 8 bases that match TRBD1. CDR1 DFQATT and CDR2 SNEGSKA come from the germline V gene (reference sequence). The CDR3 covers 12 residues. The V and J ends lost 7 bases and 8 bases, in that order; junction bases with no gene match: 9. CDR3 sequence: CSDQTGAKGYTF. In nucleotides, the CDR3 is TGCAGTGACCAGACAGGGGCCAAAGGCTACACCTTC.

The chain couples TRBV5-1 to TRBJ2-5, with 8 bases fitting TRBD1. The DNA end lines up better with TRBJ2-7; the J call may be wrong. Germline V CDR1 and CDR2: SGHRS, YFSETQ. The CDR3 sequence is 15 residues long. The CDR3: CASSWTGQAVSEQYV. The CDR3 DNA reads TGCGCCAGCAGCTGGACGGGACAGGCGGTAAGCGAGCAGTACGTC.

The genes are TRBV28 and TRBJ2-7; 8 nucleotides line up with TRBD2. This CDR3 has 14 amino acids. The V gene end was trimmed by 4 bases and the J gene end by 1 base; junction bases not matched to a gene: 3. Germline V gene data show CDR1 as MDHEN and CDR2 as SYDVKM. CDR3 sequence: CASSSAGASYEQYF. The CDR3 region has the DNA TGTGCCAGCAGTTCAGCGGGAGCATCCTACGAGCAGTACTTC.

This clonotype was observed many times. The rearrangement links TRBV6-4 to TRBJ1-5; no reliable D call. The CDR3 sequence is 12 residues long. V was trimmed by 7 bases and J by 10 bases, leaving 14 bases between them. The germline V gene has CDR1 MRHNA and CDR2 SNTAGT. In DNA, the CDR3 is TGTGCCAGCATGATACGTCCCAGCCCCCAGCATTTT. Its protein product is CASMIRPSPQHF.

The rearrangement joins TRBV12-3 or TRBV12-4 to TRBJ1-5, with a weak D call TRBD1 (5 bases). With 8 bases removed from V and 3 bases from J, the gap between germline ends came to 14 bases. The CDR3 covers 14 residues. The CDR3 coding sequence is TGTGCCAGCGGGGGGGGACGAAACAATCAGCCCCAGCATTTT. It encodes CASGGGRNNQPQHF.

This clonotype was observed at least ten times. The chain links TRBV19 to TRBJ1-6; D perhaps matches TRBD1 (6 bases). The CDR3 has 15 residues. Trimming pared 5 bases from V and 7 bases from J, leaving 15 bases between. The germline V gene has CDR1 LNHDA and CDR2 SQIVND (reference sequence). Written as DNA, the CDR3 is TGTGCCAGTAGTCTGCGTTGGGACAACAATTCACCCCTCCACTTT. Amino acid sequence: CASSLRWDNNSPLHF. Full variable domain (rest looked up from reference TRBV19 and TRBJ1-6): DGGITQSPKYLFRKEGQNVTLSCEQNLNHDAMYWYRQDPGQGLRLIYYSQIVNDFQKGDIAEGYSVSREKKESFPLTVTSAQKNPTAFYLCASSLRWDNNSPLHFGNGTRLTVT.